The source of this T cell receptor beta chain is a study of cytomegalovirus exposure and HLA in healthy donors. Regarding this clone: Other DNA sequences in this sample translate to the same CDR3.

The V segment lost 5 bases and the J segment 3 bases; nucleotides outside the gene matches: 3. The CDR3 consists of 13 residues. Germline CDR1 and CDR2: LNHDA and SQIVND (reference sequence). PCR was performed using 60 Vbeta and 13 Jbeta primers. Sequencing used immunoSEQ multiplex PCR; TCRdb keeps in-frame clones, though not all of them. Recorded here are fewer than 200,000 clones; the top ten clones represent approximately 6.9%. The sequencing sample was made of PBMCs. The receptor was isolated from a young man in good health and CMV-seronegative. This chain links TRBV19 with TRBJ1-1; 7 bases are a match to TRBD1. This CDR3 is CASSADRDTEAFF. CDR3 sequence (DNA): TGTGCCAGTAGTGCCGACAGGGACACTGAAGCTTTCTTT.